This TCR beta chain was recovered during a study of blood T cell repertoires in COVID-19. Background on the study: Some COVID-19 samples were acute and others convalescent; all came from the United States, Italy and Spain. The analysed material was cDNA or gDNA that came from T cells, B-cell-depleted T cells, or PBMCs.

The authors' processing: It was from reference gene primer amplification that nucleated cell counts were estimated. The data were produced by immunoSEQ multiplex PCR, yet TCRdb's version contains in-frame clones alone and is incomplete. The V and J calls and clone size come from that table; D and trimming were worked out from the DNA. The profile shows just over 50,000 clones, about 86% of them singletons. With 3 bases clipped from V and 3 bases from J, the junction kept 12 bases outside the gene matches. Germline-derived CDR1 and CDR2 are KGHSH and LQKENI. This CDR3 contains 17 residues. The sequenced material came from peripheral blood. The chain has TRBV18 and TRBJ2-7, with 9 bases lining up with TRBD1. The receptor comes from a man aged 80 or over with active COVID-19. The CDR3 DNA reads as TGTGCCAGCTCACCTTATAATCCGGGACAGGGAGGCTACGAGCAGTACTTC. Protein product: CASSPYNPGQGGYEQYF. The entire variable domain, with the rest obtained from reference TRBV18 and TRBJ2-7, is as follows: NAGVMQNPRHLVRRRGQEARLRCSPMKGHSHVYWYRQLPEEGLKFMVYLQKENIIDESGMPKERFSAEFPKEGPSILRIQQVVRGDSAAYFCASSPYNPGQGGYEQYFGPGTRLTVT.